A single sample is the source of the 20 T cell receptor beta chains below, sequenced in a study of blood T cell repertoires in COVID-19. The method was immunoSEQ multiplex PCR; TCRdb's version includes in-frame clones alone and lacks a portion of them. The data show around 290,000 clones, roughly 86% seen once. Input material: PBMCs or T cells enriched from blood (not recorded which). The receptors were sampled from a woman aged 18-35 years who had recovered from COVID-19.

This CDR3 reads CATTGLAGGKMYF. CDR3 nucleotide sequence: TGTGCCACTACCGGACTAGCGGGAGGAAAGATGTACTTC. V usage is TRBV15 and J usage is TRBJ2-7; 14 nucleotides align to TRBD2. CDR3 length: 13 residues. J lost 12 bases, V lost 9 bases, and 10 bases had no gene match. Looked up from germline, CDR1 is LNHNV and CDR2 is YYDKDF (reference sequence). Full variable domain (remainder filled in from reference TRBV15 and TRBJ2-7): DAMVIQNPRYQVTQFGKPVTLSCSQTLNHNVMYWYQQKSSQAPKLLFHYYDKDFNNEADTPDNFQSRRPNTSFCFLDIRSPGLGDTAMYLCATTGLAGGKMYFGPGTRLTVT.

This clone appeared a few times. The chain carries TRBV3-1 (or the pseudogene TRBV3-2) and TRBJ1-1, with 7 bases aligning to TRBD1. Losses at the gene ends were 3 bases for V and 0 bases for J; bases not matched to a gene: 1. The germline V gene encodes CDR1 LGHDT and CDR2 YNNKEL (reference sequence). The CDR3 has 14 residues. The DNA for the CDR3 is TGTGCCAGCAGCCAGGGGACAGTGAACACTGAAGCTTTCTTT. Translated, it gives CASSQGTVNTEAFF.

This sequence joins TRBV7-8 and TRBJ2-2, with D possibly matching TRBD2 (5 bases). Germline loops: CDR1 SGHVS, CDR2 FQNEAQ. CDR3 length: 17 residues. The V end lost 5 bases, the J end lost 6 bases, and 22 bases lay between the germline ends. Here the CDR3 DNA reads TGTGCCAGCAGCACCCCCGCGACTGAGGGTGGTCCCGGGGAGCTGTTTTTT. Amino acids: CASSTPATEGGPGELFF.

The chain uses TRBV28 and TRBJ2-1, with a possible D match to TRBD2 (6 bases). From germline, CDR1 is MDHEN and CDR2 SYDVKM. The CDR3 sequence is 13 residues long. V dropped 8 bases and J dropped 0 bases, with 8 bases sitting between them. DNA for the CDR3: TGTGCCAGCCGGGGGAGCTCCTACAATGAGCAGTTCTTC. This gives the protein CASRGSSYNEQFF.

This rearrangement joins TRBV21-1 to TRBJ1-2. TRBV21-1 is listed as a pseudogene. There are 9 residues in the CDR3. The chain's CDR3 is CASPDGYTF. The DNA for the CDR3 is TGTGCCAGTCCTGATGGCTACACCTTC.

The chain recombines TRBV9 with TRBJ2-3, with 8 bases matching TRBD2. The trim removed 0 bases at V and 3 bases at J, leaving 3 bases unmatched. CDR3 length: 15 residues. Germline V lookup: CDR1 SGDLS, CDR2 YYNGEE. The CDR3 DNA sequence: TGTGCCAGCAGCGTAGCGGGAGGGCCAACAGATACGCAGTATTTT. Its translation: CASSVAGGPTDTQYF. Full variable domain (missing parts from reference TRBV9 and TRBJ2-3): DSGVTQTPKHLITATGQRVTLRCSPRSGDLSVYWYQQSLDQGLQFLIQYYNGEERAKGNILERFSAQQFPDLHSELNLSSLELGDSALYFCASSVAGGPTDTQYFGPGTRLTVL.

V gene TRBV28 combines with J gene TRBJ2-5; 11 positions match TRBD2. The CDR3 is 15 residues long. V dropped 7 bases and J dropped 1; count of bases not matched to a gene: 5. Germline V gene data show CDR1 as MDHEN and CDR2 as SYDVKM. CDR3 sequence: CASTPGTSGQETQYF. The CDR3 DNA is TGTGCCAGCACTCCTGGGACTAGCGGCCAAGAGACCCAGTACTTC.

The chain is built from TRBV9 and TRBJ2-1, with TRBD2 matching over 9 bases. CDR1 and CDR2 from the germline V gene are SGDLS and YYNGEE. The junction had 8 bases not matched to a gene; V was cut back by 4 bases and J by 3 bases. The CDR3 spans 16 residues. CDR3 DNA: TGTGCCAGCAGCCTCCGAGCGGGGGGCTACTACAATGAGCAGTTCTTC. Translating it yields CASSLRAGGYYNEQFF.

V is TRBV5-5 and J is TRBJ2-3, with a weak D call TRBD1 (5 bases). This CDR3 comprises 14 residues. Germline V lookup: CDR1 SGHKS, CDR2 YYEKEE (reference sequence). V was cut by 2 bases and J by 5 bases, with 12 bases left in between. In DNA, the CDR3 is TGTGCCAGCAGCTTCCGACAGTCCCAAGATACGCAGTATTTT. This translates into CASSFRQSQDTQYF. Together with reference TRBV5-5 and TRBJ2-3, the CDR3 gives the full variable domain: DAGVTQSPTHLIKTRGQQVTLRCSPISGHKSVSWYQQVLGQGPQFIFQYYEKEERGRGNFPDRFSARQFPNYSSELNVNALLLGDSALYLCASSFRQSQDTQYFGPGTRLTVL.

This clone was counted a single time. This same CDR3 is encoded by further DNA sequences in the sample. This chain links TRBV6-5 with TRBJ1-3; 7 bases map to TRBD1. Germline V gene sequence: CDR1 MNHEY, CDR2 SVGAGI. CDR3 length equals 13 residues. Trimming took 6 bases from V and 4 from J; bases not matched to a gene: 3. CDR3 protein: CASRTGSGNTIYF. The CDR3 DNA reads as TGTGCCAGCAGGACAGGGTCCGGAAACACCATATATTTT.

The V and J genes are TRBV27 and TRBJ2-4, with a weak D call TRBD1 (8 bases). In germline, CDR1 is MNHEY, CDR2 SMNVEV (reference sequence). Trimming shortened V by 6 bases and J by 8 bases, and 14 bases separated the two germline ends. The CDR3 is made up of 13 amino acids. The CDR3 coding sequence is TGTGCCAGCAGCCAACAGGGGGGGTACATTCAGTACTTC. Translation gives CASSQQGGYIQYF.

The chain links TRBV11-2 to TRBJ2-2, with 8 bases aligning to TRBD1. The V segment lost 4 bases and the J segment 4 bases; nucleotides outside the gene matches: 8. The CDR3 spans 16 residues. Germline V CDR1 and CDR2: SGHAT, FQNNGV. For the CDR3, the DNA is TGTGCCAGCAGCTCCGATACAACAGGGGGCACCGGGGAGCTGTTTTTT. This encodes CASSSDTTGGTGELFF.

The rearrangement uses TRBV3-1 (or the pseudogene TRBV3-2) and TRBJ2-7; D remains ambiguous. V lost 4 bases and J lost 1, with 8 bases in between. The CDR3 has 13 residues. In germline, CDR1 is LGHDT, CDR2 YNNKEL (reference sequence). CDR3 protein: CASSLGWSYEQYF. In nucleotides, the CDR3 is TGTGCCAGCAGCCTCGGGTGGTCCTACGAGCAGTACTTC.

This clone was counted once. V gene TRBV10-3 combines with J gene TRBJ1-1, with D maybe TRBD1 (5 bases). V was shortened by 6 bases and J by 0 bases, with 11 bases between the two germline ends. The length of the CDR3 is 14 residues. Germline CDR1 ENHRY, CDR2 SYGVKD. The CDR3 loop reads CAISPTGLNTEAFF. The CDR3 DNA reads as TGTGCCATCAGCCCTACAGGTCTGAACACTGAAGCTTTCTTT.

V gene TRBV30 combines with J gene TRBJ2-7, with 10 bases aligning to TRBD1. The CDR3 consists of 14 residues. J gave up 5 bases and V 3 bases, and 7 bases lay outside the gene matches. The germline V gene has CDR1 GTSNPN and CDR2 SVGIG (reference sequence). The CDR3 nucleotides are TGTGCCTGGAGCCCCCGGGACAGGGGCCACGAGCAGTACTTC. Protein sequence: CAWSPRDRGHEQYF.

The chain couples TRBV6-2 or TRBV6-3 to TRBJ2-1, with unresolved D. CDR3 size: 14 residues. Between the trimmed V and J ends, which lost 4 bases and 9 bases, there was a span of 16 bases. Germline V gene lookup returns CDR1 MNHEY and CDR2 SVGEGT. CDR3 residues: CASSFRVPDGEQFF. The CDR3 bases are TGTGCCAGCAGTTTCCGGGTCCCAGACGGTGAGCAGTTCTTC.

The chain carries TRBV3-1 (or the pseudogene TRBV3-2) and TRBJ1-6; TRBD1 matches at 7 bases. Germline values: CDR1 LGHDT, CDR2 YNNKEL (reference sequence). The CDR3 contains 17 residues. J gave up 6 bases and V 5 bases, and 13 bases lay outside the gene matches. The CDR3 region is CASSSGGGDSFNSPLHF. CDR3 in DNA: TGTGCCAGCAGCTCGGGTGGTGGGGACAGCTTTAATTCACCCCTCCACTTT.

This clone was observed a handful of times. This chain joins TRBV6-4 and TRBJ2-7, with a possible D match to TRBD2 (5 bases). Trimming took 3 bases from V and 7 from J, leaving 16 bases between them. This CDR3 region has 14 residues. Germline V gene data show CDR1 as MRHNA and CDR2 as SNTAGT. CDR3 protein: CASSEGIDSGEQYF. DNA for the CDR3: TGTGCCAGCAGTGAGGGTATTGATTCGGGGGAGCAGTACTTC.

V gene TRBV6-2 or TRBV6-3 combines with J gene TRBJ2-1, with a tentative D call TRBD2 (6 bases). The germline CDR1 and CDR2 sequences are MNHEY and SVGEGT. Trimming removed 2 bases from V and 8 bases from J, with 31 bases in between. The CDR3 is 20 amino acids. This CDR3 is CASSYPDGTGAGRGFYEQFF. Written as DNA, the CDR3 is TGTGCCAGCAGTTACCCCGACGGGACCGGAGCGGGCCGTGGTTTTTATGAGCAGTTCTTC.

This sequence joins TRBV5-5 and TRBJ1-3, with unresolved D. V lost 4 bases and J lost 1, with 12 bases in between. The CDR3 has 15 residues. Germline V lookup: CDR1 SGHKS, CDR2 YYEKEE (reference sequence). The CDR3 region has the DNA TGTGCCAGCAGCCCGGGCGGGCCTTCTGGAAACACCATATATTTT. It specifies CASSPGGPSGNTIYF.